These 4 T cell receptor beta chains came from one sample sequenced in a study of T cells expressing NK-cell markers (dated by TCRdb to 2019 to 2021). Library construction relied on 5' RACE. The sample was run on an Illumina HiSeq 2000. The reads were reprocessed in TCRdb, with one entry per CDR3 protein sequence and no accompanying DNA. The sample table on file contains under 500,000 distinct CDR3 sequences. Less than 7.5% of the sample is in the top ten clones. Material: blood T cells: a sorted CD56 or NKG2C T cell subset, CD4+ or CD8+ T cells, or bulk PBMC T cells (not recorded which). The receptors come from a woman aged 18 to 75 in good health.

The chain employs TRBV29-1 and TRBJ2-5; TCRdb selects TRBD1, and the lack of DNA leaves this call unchecked. Germline lookup yields CDR1 SQVTM and CDR2 ANQGSEA. CDR3 size: 13 residues. The chain's CDR3 is CSVAGARGETQYF.

The chain is built from TRBV20-1 and TRBJ1-2; there is no DNA to check the TCRdb D call of TRBD1. The CDR3 covers 13 residues. Germline CDR1 reads DFQATT; CDR2 reads SNEGSKA (reference sequence). CDR3: CSARGQGDRGYTF.

The chain couples TRBV18 to TRBJ2-1; lacking DNA, the TRBD1 call made by TCRdb goes unchecked. Germline V gene lookup returns CDR1 KGHSH and CDR2 LQKENI. The CDR3 consists of 15 residues. The CDR3 sequence is CASSPPDRVNNEQFF.

The chain couples TRBV7-2 to TRBJ2-3; the D gene TCRdb calls, TRBD2, cannot be checked with no DNA. CDR3 size: 13 residues. Germline V gene lookup returns CDR1 SGHTA and CDR2 FQGNSA. The CDR3 loop reads CASSQGLLNEQYF.